These 8 T cell receptor beta chains came from one sample sequenced in a study of vaccination and CD4 T cells after COVID-19. These receptors have no identified antigens. Cultured CD4+ T cell DNA underwent sequencing with the Oncomine TCR Beta short-read assay. MiXCR was run by TCRdb on the PCR reads, yielding one entry per CDR3 protein. The table records 20,000 or so distinct CDR3 sequences, around three fifths of them present only once. As for treatment: approximately 9-day PBMC culture with coronavirus spike peptide pools or control peptides (ViraFEST assay). The sequencing input was CD4+ T cells from blood, cultured in vitro. The receptors were sampled from a human donor who had recovered from COVID-19.

This clonotype came up a few times. This sequence joins TRBV6-1 and TRBJ1-2; 9 nucleotides align to TRBD1. After removal of 6 bases from V and 8 bases from J, the junction contained 4 bases not matched to a gene. Per the germline V gene, CDR1 is MNHNS and CDR2 is SASEGT. The CDR3 has 12 amino acids. CDR3 sequence: CASSRTGEGYTF. Here the CDR3 DNA reads TGTGCCAGCAGCCGGACAGGGGAAGGCTACACCTTC.

V gene TRBV7-8 combines with J gene TRBJ1-2; D call uncertain. The CDR3 consists of 15 residues. Germline CDR1 is SGHVS and CDR2 is FQNEAQ. V lost 5 bases and J lost 3, with 16 bases in between. The CDR3 spells CASSLEGSYDYGYTF. CDR3 coding DNA: TGTGCCAGCAGCCTGGAGGGTAGTTATGACTATGGCTACACCTTC. Filled out from reference TRBV7-8 and TRBJ1-2, the complete variable domain reads GAGVSQSPRYKVAKRGQDVALRCDPISGHVSLFWYQQALGQGPEFLTYFQNEAQLDKSGLPSDRFFAERPEGSVSTLKIQRTQQEDSAVYLCASSLEGSYDYGYTFGSGTRLTVV.

The rearrangement uses TRBV7-9 and TRBJ1-2; 7 bases are a match to TRBD1. This CDR3 is 16 amino acids long. V shed 0 bases, J shed 0 bases, and the junction held 4 bases outside the gene matches. The germline V gene has CDR1 SEHNR and CDR2 FQNEAQ (reference sequence). The CDR3 here is CASSLAGQLANYGYTF. In DNA, the CDR3 is TGTGCCAGCAGCTTAGCGGGACAGTTAGCTAACTATGGCTACACCTTC.

The CDR3 spells CASSIGPRWYTF. The CDR3 DNA reads as TGTGCCAGCAGTATTGGGCCGCGTTGGTACACCTTC. V and J are TRBV12-3 or TRBV12-4 and TRBJ1-2; no clear D. The V gene lost 5 bases and the J gene lost 11 bases, with 15 bases spanning the gap. The CDR3 totals 12 residues.

This clonotype was observed a handful of times. V usage is TRBV7-2 and J usage is TRBJ1-3, with D possibly matching TRBD1 (5 bases). The CDR3 is made up of 16 amino acids. CDR1 is SGHTA, CDR2 FQGNSA, per germline. The ends were cut back, 0 bases at V and 0 bases at J, with 9 bases in the middle. CDR3 nucleotides: TGTGCCAGCAGCTTAGCGTTAGGGGCCTCTGGAAACACCATATATTTT. This sequence encodes CASSLALGASGNTIYF.

The chain couples TRBV6-2 or TRBV6-3 to TRBJ2-4; no clear D gene. The CDR3 consists of 17 residues. Germline values: CDR1 MNHEY, CDR2 SVGEGT. The ends were cut back, 5 bases at V and 0 bases at J, with 17 bases in the middle. In nucleotides, the CDR3 is TGTGCCAGCAGTGACGGCCTGGCCCTCCTAGCCAAAAACATTCAGTACTTC. It translates to CASSDGLALLAKNIQYF.

The chain carries TRBV11-3 and TRBJ2-7; a possible D gene is TRBD2 (5 bases). From germline, CDR1 is SGHNT and CDR2 YENEEA. V lost 5 bases to trimming and J lost 3 bases, with 17 bases between them. There are 15 residues in the CDR3. In DNA form, the CDR3 reads TGTGCCAGCAGCCGGGCGCTAGCAATCGACTACGAGCAGTACTTC. Residues: CASSRALAIDYEQYF.

The V gene is TRBV6-1, the J gene TRBJ2-2, with no clear D. Per the germline V gene, CDR1 is MNHNS and CDR2 is SASEGT. The CDR3 extends over 13 amino acids. Between the trimmed V and J ends, which lost 5 bases and 7 bases, there was a span of 11 bases. CDR3 residues: CASSHRKGGELFF. DNA of the CDR3: TGTGCCAGCAGTCATCGGAAGGGCGGGGAGCTGTTTTTT.